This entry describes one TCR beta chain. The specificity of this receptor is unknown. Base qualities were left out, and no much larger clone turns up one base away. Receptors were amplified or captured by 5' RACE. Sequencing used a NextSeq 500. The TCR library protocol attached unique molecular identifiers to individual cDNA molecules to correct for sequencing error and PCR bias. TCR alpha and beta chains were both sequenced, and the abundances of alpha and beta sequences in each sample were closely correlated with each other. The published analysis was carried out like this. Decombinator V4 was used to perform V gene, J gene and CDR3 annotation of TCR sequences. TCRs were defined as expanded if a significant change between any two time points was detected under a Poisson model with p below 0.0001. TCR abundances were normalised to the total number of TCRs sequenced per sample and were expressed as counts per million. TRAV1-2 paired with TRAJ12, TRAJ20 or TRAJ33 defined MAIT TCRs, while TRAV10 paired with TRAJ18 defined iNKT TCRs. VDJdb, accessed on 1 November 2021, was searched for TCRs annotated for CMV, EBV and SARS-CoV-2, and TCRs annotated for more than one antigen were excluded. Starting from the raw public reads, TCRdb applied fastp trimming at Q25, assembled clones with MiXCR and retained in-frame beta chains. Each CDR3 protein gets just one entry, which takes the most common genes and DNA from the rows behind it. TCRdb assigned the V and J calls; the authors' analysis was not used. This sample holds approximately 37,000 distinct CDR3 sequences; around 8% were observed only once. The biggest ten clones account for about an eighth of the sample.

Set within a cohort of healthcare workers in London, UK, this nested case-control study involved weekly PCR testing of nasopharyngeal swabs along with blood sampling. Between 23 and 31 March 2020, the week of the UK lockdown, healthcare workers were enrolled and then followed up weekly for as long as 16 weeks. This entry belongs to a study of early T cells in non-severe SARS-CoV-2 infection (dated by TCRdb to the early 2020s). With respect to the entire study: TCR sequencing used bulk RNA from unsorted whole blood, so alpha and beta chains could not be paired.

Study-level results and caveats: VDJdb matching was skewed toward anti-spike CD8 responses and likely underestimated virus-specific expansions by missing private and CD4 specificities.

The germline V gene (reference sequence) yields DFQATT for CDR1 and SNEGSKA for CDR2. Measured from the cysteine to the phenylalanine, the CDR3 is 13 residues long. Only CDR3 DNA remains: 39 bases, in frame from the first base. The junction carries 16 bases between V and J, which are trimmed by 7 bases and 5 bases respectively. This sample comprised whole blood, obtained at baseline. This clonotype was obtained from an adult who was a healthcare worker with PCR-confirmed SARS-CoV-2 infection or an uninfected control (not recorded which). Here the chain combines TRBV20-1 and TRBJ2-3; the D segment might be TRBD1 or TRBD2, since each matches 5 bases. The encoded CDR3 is CSVPGAKGDTQYF. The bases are TGCAGTGTCCCCGGGGCCAAGGGAGATACGCAGTATTTT.